This passage covers 9 T cell receptor beta chains from one sample sequenced in a study of cytomegalovirus exposure and HLA in healthy donors. The primer mix had 60 Vbeta and 13 Jbeta primers. Generated by immunoSEQ multiplex PCR, the TCRdb table keeps only in-frame clones and is missing some. The profile shows more than 75,000 clones, around 70% of them singletons. What was sequenced was PBMCs. The receptors shown here come from a middle-aged man in good health and CMV-seropositive.

V is TRBV7-9 and J is TRBJ1-2, with 8 positions matching TRBD1. The J segment lost 4 bases and the V segment lost 5 bases, leaving 3 bases of the junction unmatched. Germline CDR1 SEHNR, CDR2 FQNEAQ (reference sequence). The CDR3 totals 13 residues. The DNA of the CDR3 is TGTGCCAGCAGCCAGGGACAGGTCTATGGCTACACCTTC. Its translation: CASSQGQVYGYTF.

The chain is built from TRBV6-5 and TRBJ1-1; possible D gene TRBD1, 6 bases. Germline CDR1 is MNHEY and CDR2 is SVGAGI. V gave up 7 bases and J gave up 3 bases, with 6 bases separating them. CDR3 length equals 11 residues. The chain's CDR3 is CASNRDTEAFF. CDR3 sequence (DNA): TGTGCCAGCAACAGGGACACTGAAGCTTTCTTT.

The CDR3 here is CASSLTASGAYNEQFF. Written as DNA, the CDR3 is TGTGCCAGCAGCTTAACCGCTAGCGGGGCTTACAATGAGCAGTTCTTC. V is TRBV7-2 and J is TRBJ2-1, with 9 positions matching TRBD2. Unmatched junction bases numbered 6, after V lost 2 bases and J lost 4 bases. Germline-derived CDR1 and CDR2 are SGHTA and FQGNSA. The CDR3 totals 16 residues.

The chain employs TRBV7-6 and TRBJ1-2; tentatively, D is TRBD1 (5 bases). The CDR3 length is 15 residues. With 5 bases removed from V and 2 bases from J, the gap between germline ends came to 15 bases. Germline values: CDR1 SGHVS, CDR2 FNYEAQ. CDR3 nucleotides: TGTGCCAGCAGCCCATCTGGGGGGTCCAACTATGGCTACACCTTC. This translates into CASSPSGGSNYGYTF.

This chain joins TRBV7-2 and TRBJ2-3, with a weak D call TRBD2 (6 bases). Trimming stripped 5 bases from V and 6 bases from J, with 24 bases between. The CDR3 spans 17 residues. Germline CDR1 reads SGHTA; CDR2 reads FQGNSA. DNA for the CDR3: TGTGCCAGCAGCGGCGGGGTGCTTTTGTCATTTGGGGATACGCAGTATTTT. It codes for CASSGGVLLSFGDTQYF.

This rearrangement joins TRBV7-2 to TRBJ2-7; a weak D match, TRBD1 (5 bases). The CDR3 covers 15 residues. Germline CDR1 is SGHTA and CDR2 is FQGNSA. With 2 bases removed from V and 0 bases from J, the gap between germline ends came to 11 bases. In DNA form, the CDR3 reads TGTGCCAGCAGCTTAATGGACAATTTCTCCTACGAGCAGTACTTC. Its translation: CASSLMDNFSYEQYF.

The V call is TRBV18, the J call TRBJ2-7, with 8 bases matching TRBD1. The junction had 6 bases not matched to a gene; V was cut back by 0 bases and J by 5 bases. The CDR3 consists of 15 residues. The germline V gene encodes CDR1 KGHSH and CDR2 LQKENI. CDR3 bases: TGTGCCAGCTCACCACCCGACAGGGGTAGAAACGAGCAGTACTTC. This codes for CASSPPDRGRNEQYF.

This clone was detected only once. The chain couples TRBV7-6 to TRBJ1-3; 10 nucleotides agree with TRBD1. Germline values: CDR1 SGHVS, CDR2 FNYEAQ. After removal of 1 base from V and 0 bases from J, the junction contained 0 bases not matched to a gene. The CDR3 sequence is 16 residues long. Here the CDR3 DNA reads TGTGCCAGCAGCTTAGGGACAGGGGGCTCTGGAAACACCATATATTTT. Translation: CASSLGTGGSGNTIYF.

The rearrangement joins TRBV19 to TRBJ1-4; TRBD1 aligns across 10 bases. Trimming at V came to 5 bases and at J to 2 bases, leaving 5 bases not matched to a gene. In germline, CDR1 is LNHDA, CDR2 SQIVND (reference sequence). This CDR3 has 16 residues. The CDR3 DNA reads TGTGCCAGTAGTGACGACAGGGGGCCTACTAATGAAAAACTGTTTTTT. Its translation is CASSDDRGPTNEKLFF.